This T cell receptor beta chain was documented in a study of early T cells in non-severe SARS-CoV-2 infection. Across the whole study: The input, bulk RNA from unsorted whole blood, was sequenced, and chains were unpaired. Study-wide results and caveats: The VDJdb matching leaned toward anti-spike CD8 responses and overlooked private and CD4 specificities.

Of note for this clonotype: Its antigen is currently unknown.

Unique molecular identifiers (one per individual cDNA molecule) were attached. Via MiXCR, TCRdb re-called the 5' RACE reads, giving one row per CDR3 protein. The sample has more than 50,000 distinct CDR3 sequences, roughly 13% seen once. Germline V CDR1 and CDR2: SGHDN, FVKESK. Trimming at V came to 2 bases and at J to 2 bases, leaving 6 bases not matched to a gene. The CDR3 is made up of 17 amino acids. The chain joins TRBV14 to TRBJ2-1; 10 bases fit TRBD2. The clonotype was recovered from an adult who was a healthcare worker with PCR-confirmed SARS-CoV-2 infection or an uninfected control (not recorded which). The sample consisted of whole blood, taken at baseline. The CDR3 DNA is TGTGCCAGCAGCCAATCTAAACTAGCGGGACCCTACAATGAGCAGTTCTTC. It translates to CASSQSKLAGPYNEQFF.